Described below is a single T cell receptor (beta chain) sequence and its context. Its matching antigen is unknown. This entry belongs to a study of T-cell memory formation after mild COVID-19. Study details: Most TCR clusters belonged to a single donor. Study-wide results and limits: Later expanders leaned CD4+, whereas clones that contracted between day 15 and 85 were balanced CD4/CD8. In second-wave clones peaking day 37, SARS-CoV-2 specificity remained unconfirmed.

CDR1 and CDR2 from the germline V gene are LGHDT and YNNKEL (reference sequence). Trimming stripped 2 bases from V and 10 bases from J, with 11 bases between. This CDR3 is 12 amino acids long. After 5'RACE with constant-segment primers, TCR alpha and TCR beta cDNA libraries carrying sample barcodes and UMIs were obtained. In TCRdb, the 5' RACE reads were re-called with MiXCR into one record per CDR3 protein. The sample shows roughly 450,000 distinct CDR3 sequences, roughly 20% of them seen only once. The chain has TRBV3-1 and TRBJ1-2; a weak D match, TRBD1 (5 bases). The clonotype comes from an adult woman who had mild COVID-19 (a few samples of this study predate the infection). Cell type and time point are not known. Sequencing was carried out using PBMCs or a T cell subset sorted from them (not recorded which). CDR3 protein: CASSQTTGSYTF. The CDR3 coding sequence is TGTGCCAGCAGCCAAACCACAGGATCCTACACCTTC.